The source of this TCR beta chain is a study of cytomegalovirus exposure and HLA in healthy donors. Study conclusions and caveats: Relative to equally common others, HLA-associated TCR beta chains showed greater clonal expansion in a later analysis. Using the classifier, cytomegalovirus status was reportedly diagnosed with high specificity and sensitivity. With further analysis later on, most CMV-associated TCR beta chains appeared HLA-restricted.

A multiplex PCR was run with 60 Vbeta primers and 13 Jbeta primers. Method: immunoSEQ multiplex PCR; TCRdb's copy keeps in-frame clones and lacks some. The sample has 180,000 or so clones; around 86% are singletons. CDR3 size: 12 residues. The V end was cut by 5 bases, the J end by 2 bases, with 5 bases between. In germline, CDR1 is SGHVS, CDR2 FNYEAQ. For this clone: No antigen is known for it.

This sequence was found in a woman in her forties or fifties in good health and CMV-seropositive. Source material: PBMCs. The chain uses TRBV7-6 and TRBJ2-3; D ambiguous. CDR3 in amino acids: CASSPNTDTQYF. The CDR3 bases are TGTGCCAGCAGCCCCAACACAGATACGCAGTATTTT.